Sequencing of this T cell receptor beta chain was carried out in a study of blood T cell repertoires in COVID-19. The overall study: Acute and convalescent COVID-19 specimens originated in the United States, Italy and Spain.

V was cut by 1 base and J by 7 bases, with 15 bases left in between. The CDR3 length is 16 residues. Germline CDR1 is SGHDT and CDR2 is YYEEEE. Original handling: Counts of nucleated cells, estimated from reference gene primer amplification, were obtained. TCRdb keeps only in-frame clones here, not all; method: immunoSEQ multiplex PCR. That table gives V, J and clone size, and the DNA gave D and trimming. The sample shows some 260,000 clones, roughly 80% of them seen only once. The V call is TRBV5-6, the J call TRBJ1-6; D uncertain. The source is a woman aged 80 or older with active or convalescent COVID-19. The specimen sequenced was peripheral blood. The CDR3 sequence: CASSLSGGGKNSPLHF. DNA for the CDR3: TGTGCCAGCAGCTTGAGTGGAGGCGGCAAGAATTCACCCCTCCACTTT.